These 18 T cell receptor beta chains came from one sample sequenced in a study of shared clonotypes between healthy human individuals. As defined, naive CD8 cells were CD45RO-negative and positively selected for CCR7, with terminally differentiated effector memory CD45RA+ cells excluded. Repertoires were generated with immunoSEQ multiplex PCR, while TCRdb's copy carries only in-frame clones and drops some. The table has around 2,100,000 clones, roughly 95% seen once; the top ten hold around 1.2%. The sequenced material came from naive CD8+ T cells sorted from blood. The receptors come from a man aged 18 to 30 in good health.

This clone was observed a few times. The chain's CDR3 is CASSVFAGGLETQYF. The CDR3 DNA is TGTGCCAGCAGCGTGTTTGCGGGAGGGTTGGAGACCCAGTACTTC. The J gene is TRBJ2-5, the V gene TRBV9; 9 positions match TRBD2. The ends lost 2 bases at V and 5 bases at J; junction bases unmatched: 7. This CDR3 is 15 amino acids long. From germline, CDR1 is SGDLS and CDR2 YYNGEE.

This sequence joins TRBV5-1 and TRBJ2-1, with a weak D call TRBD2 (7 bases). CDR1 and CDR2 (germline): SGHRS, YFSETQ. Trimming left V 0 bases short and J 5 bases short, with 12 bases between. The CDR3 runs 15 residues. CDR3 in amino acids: CASSLGRGLDNEQFF. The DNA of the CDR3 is TGCGCCAGCAGCTTGGGGCGGGGGCTAGACAATGAGCAGTTCTTC.

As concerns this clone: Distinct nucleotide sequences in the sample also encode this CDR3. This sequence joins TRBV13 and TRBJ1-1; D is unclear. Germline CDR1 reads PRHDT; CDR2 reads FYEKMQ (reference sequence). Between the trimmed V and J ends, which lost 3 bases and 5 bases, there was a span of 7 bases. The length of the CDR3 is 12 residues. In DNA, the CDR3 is TGTGCCAGCAGCTTCGAGGGAACTGAAGCTTTCTTT. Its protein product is CASSFEGTEAFF.

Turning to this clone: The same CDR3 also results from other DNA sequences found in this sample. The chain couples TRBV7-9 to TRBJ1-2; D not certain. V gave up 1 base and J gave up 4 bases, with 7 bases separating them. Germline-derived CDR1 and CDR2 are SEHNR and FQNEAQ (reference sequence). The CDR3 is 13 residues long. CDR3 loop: CASSLGGSYGYTF. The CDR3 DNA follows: TGTGCCAGCAGCTTAGGTGGCAGCTATGGCTACACCTTC. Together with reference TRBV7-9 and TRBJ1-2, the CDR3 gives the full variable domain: DTGVSQNPRHKITKRGQNVTFRCDPISEHNRLYWYRQTLGQGPEFLTYFQNEAQLEKSRLLSDRFSAERPKGSFSTLEIQRTEQGDSAMYLCASSLGGSYGYTFGSGTRLTVV.

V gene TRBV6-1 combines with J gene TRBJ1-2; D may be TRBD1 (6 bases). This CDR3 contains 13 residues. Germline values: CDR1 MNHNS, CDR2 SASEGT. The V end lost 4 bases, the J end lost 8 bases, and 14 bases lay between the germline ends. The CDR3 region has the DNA TGTGCCAGCAGTGTAAGGTACAGGGAGGGCTACACCTTC. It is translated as CASSVRYREGYTF.

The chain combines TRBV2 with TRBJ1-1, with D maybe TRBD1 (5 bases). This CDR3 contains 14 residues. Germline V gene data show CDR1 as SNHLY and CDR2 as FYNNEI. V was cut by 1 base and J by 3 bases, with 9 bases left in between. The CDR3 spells CASSEGGEDTEAFF. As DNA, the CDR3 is TGTGCCAGCAGTGAAGGGGGGGAGGACACTGAAGCTTTCTTT.

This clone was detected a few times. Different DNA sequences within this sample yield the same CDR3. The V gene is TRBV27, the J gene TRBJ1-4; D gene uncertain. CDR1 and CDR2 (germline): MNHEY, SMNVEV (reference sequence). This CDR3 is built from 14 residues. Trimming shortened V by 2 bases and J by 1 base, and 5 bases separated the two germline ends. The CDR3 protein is CASSLVGTNEKLFF. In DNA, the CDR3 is TGTGCCAGCAGTTTAGTCGGAACTAATGAAAAACTGTTTTTT.

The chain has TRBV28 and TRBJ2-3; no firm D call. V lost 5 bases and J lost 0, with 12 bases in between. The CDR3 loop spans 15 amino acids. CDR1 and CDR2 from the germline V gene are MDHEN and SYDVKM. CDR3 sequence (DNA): TGTGCCAGCAGTAACGGGCCCCCTAGCACAGATACGCAGTATTTT. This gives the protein CASSNGPPSTDTQYF.

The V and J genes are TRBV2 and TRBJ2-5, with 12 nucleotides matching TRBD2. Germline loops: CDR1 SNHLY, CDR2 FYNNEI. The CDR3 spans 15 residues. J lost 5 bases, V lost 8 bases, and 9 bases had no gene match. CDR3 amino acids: CASLAGGPGRETQYF. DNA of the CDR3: TGTGCCAGCCTAGCGGGGGGGCCGGGTCGTGAGACCCAGTACTTC.

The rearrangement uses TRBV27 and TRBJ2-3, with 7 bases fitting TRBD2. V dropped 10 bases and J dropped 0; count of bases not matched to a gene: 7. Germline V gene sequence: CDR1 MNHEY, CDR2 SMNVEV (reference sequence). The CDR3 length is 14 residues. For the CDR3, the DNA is TGTGCCACGACGGGAGGCCGCAGCACAGATACGCAGTATTTT. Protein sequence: CATTGGRSTDTQYF.

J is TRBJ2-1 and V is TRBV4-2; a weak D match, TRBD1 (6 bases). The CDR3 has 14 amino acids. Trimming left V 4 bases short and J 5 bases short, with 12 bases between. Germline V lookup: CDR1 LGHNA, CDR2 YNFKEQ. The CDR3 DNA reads TGTGCCAGCAGCCTCTTGCAGGGGAACAATGAGCAGTTCTTC. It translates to CASSLLQGNNEQFF.

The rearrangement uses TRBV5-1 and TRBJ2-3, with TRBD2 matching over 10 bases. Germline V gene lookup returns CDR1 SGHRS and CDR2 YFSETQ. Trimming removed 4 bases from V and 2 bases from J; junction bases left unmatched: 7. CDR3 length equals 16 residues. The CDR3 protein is CASSPGLAGDTDTQYF. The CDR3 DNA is TGCGCCAGCAGCCCCGGCCTAGCGGGGGACACAGATACGCAGTATTTT.

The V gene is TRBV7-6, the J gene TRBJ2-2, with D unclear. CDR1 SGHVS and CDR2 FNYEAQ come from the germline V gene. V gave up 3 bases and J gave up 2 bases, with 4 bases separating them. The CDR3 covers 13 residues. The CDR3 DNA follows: TGTGCCAGCAGCTTCGGTAACACCGGGGAGCTGTTTTTT. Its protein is CASSFGNTGELFF.

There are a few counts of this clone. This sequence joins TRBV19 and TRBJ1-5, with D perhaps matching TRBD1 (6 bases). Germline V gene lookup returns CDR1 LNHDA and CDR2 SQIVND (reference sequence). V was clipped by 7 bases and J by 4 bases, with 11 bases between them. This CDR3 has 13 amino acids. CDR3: CASTGVENQPQHF. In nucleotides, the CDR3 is TGTGCCAGTACAGGGGTCGAGAATCAGCCCCAGCATTTT.

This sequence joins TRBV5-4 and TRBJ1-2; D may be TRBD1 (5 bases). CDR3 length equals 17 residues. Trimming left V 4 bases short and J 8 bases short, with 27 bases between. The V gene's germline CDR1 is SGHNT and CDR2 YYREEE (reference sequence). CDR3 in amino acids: CASSLKLQVTGVRGYTF. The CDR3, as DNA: TGTGCCAGCAGCCTGAAATTACAAGTCACAGGAGTCCGAGGCTACACCTTC. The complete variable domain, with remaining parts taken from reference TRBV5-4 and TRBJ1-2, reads ETGVTQSPTHLIKTRGQQVTLRCSSQSGHNTVSWYQQALGQGPQFIFQYYREEENGRGNFPPRFSGLQFPNYSSELNVNALELDDSALYLCASSLKLQVTGVRGYTFGSGTRLTVV.

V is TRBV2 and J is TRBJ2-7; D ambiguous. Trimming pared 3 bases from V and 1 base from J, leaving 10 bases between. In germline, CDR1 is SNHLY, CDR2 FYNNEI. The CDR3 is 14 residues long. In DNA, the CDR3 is TGTGCCAGCAGTGACCCCCATGGGTCCTACGAGCAGTACTTC. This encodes CASSDPHGSYEQYF.

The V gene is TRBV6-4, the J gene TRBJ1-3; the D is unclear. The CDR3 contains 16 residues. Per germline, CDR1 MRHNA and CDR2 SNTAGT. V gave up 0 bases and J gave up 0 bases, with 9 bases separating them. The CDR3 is CASSDSATYSGNTIYF. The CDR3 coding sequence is TGTGCCAGCAGTGACTCGGCGACATACTCTGGAAACACCATATATTTT.

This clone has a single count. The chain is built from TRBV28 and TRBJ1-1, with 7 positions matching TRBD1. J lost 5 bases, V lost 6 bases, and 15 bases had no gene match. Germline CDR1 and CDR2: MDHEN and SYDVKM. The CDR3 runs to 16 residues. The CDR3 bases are TGTGCCAGCAGCCCGACAGGGATCGGGACGAGAACTGAAGCTTTCTTT. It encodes CASSPTGIGTRTEAFF.